A single count supports the clone carrying this T cell receptor beta chain. This CDR3 is 16 amino acids long. The V gene's germline CDR1 is MNHEY and CDR2 SVGEGT. Trimming cost V 6 bases and J 4 bases, with 20 bases left between them. TCRdb re-called the multiplex PCR reads through MiXCR, storing one row per CDR3 protein. The sample contains 200,000 to 250,000 distinct CDR3 sequences, under 40% of which appear only once. The data originate from a study of breast tumors, draining lymph nodes, adjacent tissues. Axillary draining lymph nodes of breast cancer patients supplied the node samples. The chain employs TRBV6-2 or TRBV6-3 and TRBJ2-3; possible D gene TRBD1, 6 bases. The receptor was derived from a female donor with breast cancer. Some clones in this sample may be carry-over from other donors' samples. The sample comprised axillary lymph node tissue. The CDR3 sequence: CASRPHQGLRADTQYF. CDR3 DNA: TGTGCCAGCAGACCACACCAGGGGCTCAGGGCAGATACGCAGTATTTT.